This is a list of T cell receptor beta chains from one sample in a study of blood T cells in healthy people across ages. TCRdb reprocessed the 5' RACE reads via MiXCR and lists one record per CDR3 protein. The sample shows 1.5 million to 2 million distinct CDR3 sequences, around half of them seen only once. Sequenced sample: blood. The receptors come from a woman in her 40s in good health. Both conserved end residues are part of each CDR3. D genes are given only for firm matches. Not every row has a clone size; where given, it reads once, few, many or a size class.

v_gene	j_gene	d_gene	abundance	CDR3nt	CDR3aa
TRBV5-1	TRBJ1-1	.	few	TGCGCCAGCATGGGAGGGGGGGCCGACACTGAAGCTTTCTTT	CASMGGGADTEAFF
TRBV6-1	TRBJ1-2	.	.	TGTGCCAGCACCGCAGGGAGGAATGGCTACACCTTC	CASTAGRNGYTF
TRBV24-1	TRBJ1-6	.	.	TGTGCCACCAGTGAGGCAGGGTCGGATTCACCCCTCCACTTT	CATSEAGSDSPLHF
TRBV5-6	TRBJ2-1	.	.	TGTGCCAGCAGCTTCGGACACCTAAGCTCCTACAATGAGCAGTTCTTC	CASSFGHLSSYNEQFF
TRBV20-1	TRBJ1-5	.	.	TGCAGCGCTAGAGAATCGTTCGGGGAAATCAATCAGCCCCAGCATTTT	CSARESFGEINQPQHF
TRBV10-1	TRBJ2-1	TRBD2	.	TGCGCCAGCAGCGCACTGACTAGCGGGGCTGTCGATGAGCAGTTCTTC	CASSALTSGAVDEQFF
TRBV2	TRBJ1-1	.	.	TGTGCCAGCAGTGAACTAGGTGAATACACTGAAGCTTTCTTT	CASSELGEYTEAFF
TRBV20-1	TRBJ1-2	.	few	TGCAGTGCTAGAGTTAGGGATGGGTATGGCTACACCTTC	CSARVRDGYGYTF
TRBV6-5	TRBJ2-5	TRBD2	.	TGTGCCAGCAGCCAGAGCGGGGGGGCCATCCAAGAGACCCAGTACTTC	CASSQSGGAIQETQYF
TRBV11-2	TRBJ2-1	TRBD2	.	TGTGCCAGCAGGCAACGACTAGCGGGGGATAGTGAGCAGTTCTTC	CASRQRLAGDSEQFF
TRBV27	TRBJ2-1	TRBD2	few	TGTGCCAGCAGTCATCGACTAGCGGGGGCTTTGAACAATGAGCAGTTCTTC	CASSHRLAGALNNEQFF
TRBV12-5	TRBJ2-7	.	.	TGTGCTAGTGGTTTGGCACAAAGGGGGGGCCTGTCCTACAATGAGCAGTACTTC	CASGLAQRGGLSYNEQYF
TRBV29-1	TRBJ2-3	.	many	TGCAGCGCCGGACGCGATCGGACAGATACGCAGTATTTT	CSAGRDRTDTQYF
TRBV15	TRBJ2-1	.	.	TGTGCCACCAGCAAAAGGGGGGCCAATGAGCAGTTCTTC	CATSKRGANEQFF
TRBV20-1	TRBJ2-3	.	.	TGCAGTGCTAGAGATCGAGGGGATCATACGCAGTATTTT	CSARDRGDHTQYF
TRBV3-1	TRBJ1-4	.	.	TGTGCCAGCAGCCAAGGCCCTGTCCAGGGGGAAAAACTGTTTTTT	CASSQGPVQGEKLFF
TRBV7-2	TRBJ2-5	.	.	TGTGCCAGCAGCAAGTCGGTTCTTAGGGGCGAGACCCAGTACTTC	CASSKSVLRGETQYF
TRBV15	TRBJ2-3	.	few	TGTGCCACCAGCAGAGCAAACCTCTTGGATACGCAGTATTTT	CATSRANLLDTQYF
TRBV4-2	TRBJ2-5	.	.	TGTGCCAGCAGCTTCTATCTCGCGGAAGAGACCCAGTACTTC	CASSFYLAEETQYF
TRBV28	TRBJ2-5	TRBD2	.	TGTGCCAGCAGTTTCCCGGGACTAGCGGCCCCCGCCCAGACCCAGTACTTC	CASSFPGLAAPAQTQYF
TRBV28	TRBJ1-5	TRBD1	.	TGTGCCAGCAGTTTACCCGGGACAGGGGGGAGGCGGCAGCCCCAGCATTTT	CASSLPGTGGRRQPQHF
TRBV6-5	TRBJ2-4	.	few	TGTGCCACGGCTACCAAAAACATTCAGTACTTC	CATATKNIQYF
TRBV20-1	TRBJ2-5	.	.	TGCAGTGCTTTGAGGGAGGCTCGGGAGACCCAGTACTTC	CSALREARETQYF
TRBV18	TRBJ2-5	.	.	TGTGCCAGCTCAATGTTACTCCAAGAGACCCAGTACTTC	CASSMLLQETQYF
TRBV10-3	TRBJ2-1	TRBD1	.	TGTGCCATCAGTGTAAGGGGGCGGGATGAGCAGTTCTTC	CAISVRGRDEQFF
TRBV4-1	TRBJ2-5	.	.	TGCGCCAGCAGCCAAGATCTCGGGACTCCTAGAACCCAGTACTTC	CASSQDLGTPRTQYF
TRBV7-2	TRBJ1-5	.	once	TGTGCCAGCAGCTTAGACAGACGGGCCGGACAGCCCCAGCATTTT	CASSLDRRAGQPQHF
TRBV20-1	TRBJ2-7	.	few	TGCAGTGCTAGCGGACAGCTCTACGAGCAGTACTTC	CSASGQLYEQYF
TRBV20-1	TRBJ2-1	.	few	TGCAGTGCTGCCCCGACTGCTCTTCATGAGCAGTTCTTC	CSAAPTALHEQFF
TRBV5-8	TRBJ2-1	.	.	TGTGCCAGCAGCCCATTAGGGGTGGCCTACAATGAGCAGTTCTTC	CASSPLGVAYNEQFF
TRBV5-6	TRBJ2-7	TRBD1	.	TGTGCCAGCAGCGAGGACAGGGGGTATGAGGAGCAGTACTTC	CASSEDRGYEEQYF
TRBV4-1	TRBJ2-5	.	few	TGCGCCAGCAGCCAACCTGGAGACAGATACCAAGAGACCCAGTACTTC	CASSQPGDRYQETQYF
TRBV5-1	TRBJ2-1	TRBD2	few	TGCGCCAGCAGCTTGGTTCCAGCGGGGGGCAATGAGCAGTTCTTC	CASSLVPAGGNEQFF
TRBV12-3/TRBV12-4	TRBJ2-7	.	.	TGTGCCAGCAGTGGGATACCCTTAACGAGCTCCTACAATGAGCAGTACTTC	CASSGIPLTSSYNEQYF
TRBV20-1	TRBJ2-1	.	.	TGCAGTGCTGCAAGGGACTCCTCGAATGAGCAGTTCTTC	CSAARDSSNEQFF
TRBV6-2/TRBV6-3	TRBJ2-3	TRBD1	.	TGTGCCAGCACCACCCAGGACAGGAGCACAGATACGCAGTATTTT	CASTTQDRSTDTQYF
TRBV5-1	TRBJ2-1	.	.	TGCGCCAGCAGCTCCGACACCGCTCTTAGCTCCTACAATGAGCAGTTCTTC	CASSSDTALSSYNEQFF
TRBV7-9	TRBJ2-1	TRBD2	.	TGTGCCAGCAGCCCGAGCGGGGGGGCCGCGTTGAGGCTGTTTAATGAGCAGTTCTTC	CASSPSGGAALRLFNEQFF
TRBV28	TRBJ2-4	.	few	TGTGCCAGCAGTCCCAACCGGGACCGGCAGTACTTC	CASSPNRDRQYF
TRBV18	TRBJ2-7	.	.	TGTGCCAGCTCACCAACAGCCGGGGCGGGGAACTACGAGCAGTACTTC	CASSPTAGAGNYEQYF
TRBV12-3/TRBV12-4	TRBJ2-1	.	few	TGTGCCAGCAGTTTAGGGTCAGCAATATTCTCCTACAATGAGCAGTTCTTC	CASSLGSAIFSYNEQFF
TRBV4-3	TRBJ2-3	TRBD2	.	TGCGCCAGCAGTAGACTAGCGGGGAATACGCAGTATTTT	CASSRLAGNTQYF
TRBV28	TRBJ2-5	TRBD1	.	TGTGCCAGCAGTCCGTCCGGACAGGGTGGGTGGCAAGAGACCCAGTACTTC	CASSPSGQGGWQETQYF
TRBV12-3/TRBV12-4	TRBJ2-5	.	few	TGTGCCAGCAGTTCTACGGGGGCACGGGGTTCGAGGACCCAGTACTTC	CASSSTGARGSRTQYF
TRBV5-1	TRBJ2-7	.	.	TGCGCCAGCAGCTTGGGTCGGGGAGGATCCTCCGAGCAGTACTTC	CASSLGRGGSSEQYF
TRBV29-1	TRBJ1-1	.	few	TGCAGCGTTGAGCTCACTTGGGGGGACACTGAAGCTTTCTTT	CSVELTWGDTEAFF